The present T cell receptor (beta chain) was sequenced within a study of identical twins. The study's findings and limits: Invariant MAIT and iNKT cells are populations that could partly confound zero-insertion analyses. Those out-of-frame alpha sequences shared by twins showed an excess of low generation probability.

With respect to this clonotype: What it binds is unknown.

A universal primer site was added by template switching, and unique molecular identifiers were carried by the cDNA. In TCRdb, the 5' RACE reads were re-called with MiXCR into one record per CDR3 protein. The sample carries roughly 490,000 distinct CDR3 sequences, 14% recorded once. Germline lookup yields CDR1 SEHNR and CDR2 FQNEAQ (reference sequence). This CDR3 is 13 amino acids long. The germline V and J ends were trimmed by 3 bases and 8 bases, with 10 bases remaining between them. The same sample was also used in a study of yellow fever vaccine responses in identical twins.

The sample comprised CD4+ T cells sorted from blood. The V and J genes are TRBV7-9 and TRBJ1-4, with D unresolved. The clonotype was recovered from a woman younger than 35 in good health. CDR3 DNA: TGTGCCAGCAGCTTGGCCGCGGGGGAAAAACTGTTTTTT. Translated, it gives CASSLAAGEKLFF.